A single sample is the source of the 30 T cell receptor beta chains below, sequenced in a study of shared clonotypes between healthy human individuals. Profiled with immunoSEQ multiplex PCR; TCRdb holds only in-frame clones, not every one. The table includes about 580,000 clones, roughly 98% detected once. Only CD45RO-negative cells positively selected for CCR7 counted as naive CD8 cells, so terminally differentiated effector memory CD45RA+ cells were excluded. Material for sequencing was naive CD8+ T cells sorted from blood. The source is a man in his thirties or forties in good health.

The chain is built from TRBV5-4 and TRBJ1-2, with D uncertain. Trimming pared 4 bases from V and 0 bases from J, leaving 10 bases between. The CDR3 runs to 14 residues. CDR1 is SGHNT, CDR2 YYREEE, per germline (reference sequence). The CDR3 nucleotides read TGTGCCAGCAGCCTGGGTGAAGCTAACTATGGCTACACCTTC. As protein: CASSLGEANYGYTF.

The chain recombines TRBV5-4 with TRBJ2-7; TRBD1 is a possible D gene (6 bases). This CDR3 contains 12 residues. Germline V gives CDR1 SGHNT, CDR2 YYREEE (reference sequence). V was clipped by 4 bases and J by 7 bases, with 12 bases between them. CDR3 in DNA: TGTGCCAGCAGCACTGGACAGTCTGAGCAGTACTTC. It codes for CASSTGQSEQYF.

The chain combines TRBV7-9 with TRBJ2-7, with no clear D. Germline V gene data show CDR1 as SEHNR and CDR2 as FQNEAQ (reference sequence). Trimming removed 1 base at V and 5 bases at J, with 9 bases between. The CDR3 runs 13 residues. The CDR3 loop is CASSLGASDEQYF. CDR3 sequence (DNA): TGTGCCAGCAGCTTAGGAGCCAGTGACGAGCAGTACTTC.

V and J are TRBV11-2 and TRBJ1-4, with D possibly matching TRBD1 (6 bases). The ends were cut back, 0 bases at V and 4 bases at J, with 12 bases in the middle. The germline gives CDR1 SGHAT, CDR2 FQNNGV. There are 16 residues in the CDR3. The CDR3 DNA follows: TGTGCCAGCAGCTTAGACTCTGACAGGATTAATGAAAAACTGTTTTTT. Translated: CASSLDSDRINEKLFF.

This chain connects TRBV5-1 to TRBJ2-1, with 12 bases fitting TRBD2. J gave up 8 bases and V 3 bases, and 6 bases lay outside the gene matches. The V gene's germline CDR1 is SGHRS and CDR2 YFSETQ. This CDR3 has 15 residues. The CDR3 reads CASSSGLAGGDEQFF. The CDR3 DNA is TGCGCCAGCAGCTCGGGACTAGCGGGCGGGGATGAGCAGTTCTTC.

This clone was detected once. The rearrangement links TRBV28 to TRBJ1-1; D unresolved. Germline CDR1 MDHEN, CDR2 SYDVKM. V shed 8 bases and J shed 4 bases, with 14 bases lying between them. The CDR3 consists of 13 residues. Here the CDR3 DNA reads TGTGCCAGCGTGCCGTTCCGACGCACTGAAGCTTTCTTT. The encoded protein is CASVPFRRTEAFF.

The V and J genes are TRBV27 and TRBJ2-5; tentative D call: TRBD2 (6 bases). The ends were cut back, 8 bases at V and 5 bases at J, with 12 bases in the middle. This CDR3 has 12 residues. The germline gives CDR1 MNHEY, CDR2 SMNVEV (reference sequence). In DNA form, the CDR3 reads TGTGCCAGCGGAGGGACGGAGGAGACCCAGTACTTC. This gives the protein CASGGTEETQYF.

This chain links TRBV11-2 with TRBJ2-7; D remains unclear. This CDR3 comprises 14 residues. Trimming cost V 3 bases and J 1 base, with 10 bases left between them. CDR1 is SGHAT, CDR2 FQNNGV, per germline. The CDR3 loop reads CASSLGGESYEQYF. DNA of the CDR3: TGTGCCAGCAGCTTGGGTGGCGAGTCCTACGAGCAGTACTTC.

This chain uses TRBV7-9 with TRBJ2-1; perhaps TRBD2 as D (6 bases). CDR3 length equals 13 residues. Per the germline V gene, CDR1 is SEHNR and CDR2 is FQNEAQ (reference sequence). V gave up 5 bases and J gave up 5 bases, with 10 bases separating them. CDR3 nucleotides: TGTGCCAGCAGCCCTCCGGGGGACAATGAGCAGTTCTTC. The encoded protein is CASSPPGDNEQFF.

The rearrangement joins TRBV27 to TRBJ2-1; D is possibly TRBD2 (5 bases). CDR1 and CDR2 from the germline V gene are MNHEY and SMNVEV (reference sequence). This CDR3 spans 13 amino acids. V was clipped by 7 bases and J by 6 bases, with 13 bases between them. CDR3 sequence: CASTTRGSNEQFF. The CDR3 coding sequence is TGTGCCAGCACCACCCGGGGTAGCAATGAGCAGTTCTTC.

The rearrangement joins TRBV7-9 to TRBJ1-2; D unclear. This CDR3 has 12 residues. CDR1 and CDR2 (germline): SEHNR, FQNEAQ (reference sequence). Trimming took 5 bases from V and 6 from J, leaving 10 bases between them. Here the CDR3 DNA reads TGTGCCAGCAGCCACGTGGGTAATGGCTACACCTTC. Residues: CASSHVGNGYTF. Complete variable domain (other parts from reference TRBV7-9 and TRBJ1-2): DTGVSQNPRHKITKRGQNVTFRCDPISEHNRLYWYRQTLGQGPEFLTYFQNEAQLEKSRLLSDRFSAERPKGSFSTLEIQRTEQGDSAMYLCASSHVGNGYTFGSGTRLTVV.

The J gene is TRBJ1-2, the V gene TRBV2; 12 bases are shared with TRBD1. Germline V CDR1 and CDR2: SNHLY, FYNNEI. CDR3 length: 17 residues. V dropped 9 bases and J dropped 2; count of bases not matched to a gene: 13. CDR3 sequence: CASPRGQGAWRNYGYTF. CDR3 bases: TGTGCCAGTCCCCGGGGACAGGGGGCATGGAGGAACTATGGCTACACCTTC.

This clone was detected once. This sequence joins TRBV28 and TRBJ1-5; TRBD1 is a possible D gene (6 bases). The germline gives CDR1 MDHEN, CDR2 SYDVKM. The CDR3 contains 16 residues. V gave up 3 bases and J gave up 0 bases, with 12 bases separating them. CDR3 sequence reads: CASSFYRDISNQPQHF. CDR3 coding DNA: TGTGCCAGCAGTTTCTACCGGGACATTAGCAATCAGCCCCAGCATTTT.

Comment on this clone: Other DNA sequences in this sample translate to the same CDR3. This chain connects TRBV9 to TRBJ2-7; 7 positions agree with TRBD2. Germline CDR1 and CDR2: SGDLS and YYNGEE. V trimming: 2 bases; J trimming: 2 bases; junction bases outside the gene matches: 4. This CDR3 is built from 14 residues. CDR3 DNA: TGTGCCAGCAGCGTGGCGGGAGACCCCTACGAGCAGTACTTC. It encodes CASSVAGDPYEQYF.

The gene calls are TRBV7-9 and TRBJ2-1; possibly TRBD2 for D (5 bases). The germline V and J ends were trimmed by 0 bases and 4 bases, with 7 bases remaining between them. The germline V gene encodes CDR1 SEHNR and CDR2 FQNEAQ (reference sequence). This CDR3 has 14 residues. The CDR3 protein is CASSLAQRYNEQFF. CDR3 nucleotide sequence: TGTGCCAGCAGCTTAGCGCAGCGGTACAATGAGCAGTTCTTC.

This chain uses TRBV15 with TRBJ2-1, with TRBD2 matching 8 bases. Germline CDR1 LNHNV, CDR2 YYDKDF (reference sequence). The CDR3 loop spans 18 amino acids. The V gene end was trimmed by 0 bases and the J gene end by 8 bases; junction bases not matched to a gene: 15. DNA of the CDR3: TGTGCCACCAGCAGAGACGGCCCCGGGAGGGCGGGTAGTGATGAGCAGTTCTTC. Encoded protein: CATSRDGPGRAGSDEQFF.

The rearrangement links TRBV28 to TRBJ1-5; 10 bases are a match to TRBD1. Germline CDR1 and CDR2: MDHEN and SYDVKM. This CDR3 has 19 residues. The V and J ends lost 2 bases and 4 bases, in that order; junction bases with no gene match: 14. The CDR3 nucleotides are TGTGCCAGCAGTTTACCCGGGACAGGGGCCTTTCGTACGAATCAGCCCCAGCATTTT. Translated: CASSLPGTGAFRTNQPQHF.

This sequence joins TRBV7-2 and TRBJ2-7; 7 bases are a match to TRBD2. V dropped 1 base and J dropped 4; count of bases not matched to a gene: 7. Germline values: CDR1 SGHTA, CDR2 FQGNSA. This CDR3 spans 15 amino acids. The CDR3 DNA reads TGTGCCAGCAGCTTAGTTTGGGAGGGCATATACGAGCAGTACTTC. This sequence encodes CASSLVWEGIYEQYF.

The CDR3 DNA reads TGTGCCAGCAGTACGCGACGACAGGGGTACGAGCAGTACTTC. This gives the protein CASSTRRQGYEQYF. The J gene is TRBJ2-7, the V gene TRBV28; 8 bases fit TRBD1. Germline-derived CDR1 and CDR2 are MDHEN and SYDVKM. V trimming: 5 bases; J trimming: 4 bases; junction bases outside the gene matches: 7. This CDR3 has 14 amino acids.

The chain has TRBV7-6 and TRBJ1-5; a weak D match, TRBD1 (5 bases). The CDR3 runs 14 residues. V lost 5 bases to trimming and J lost 0 bases, with 8 bases between them. CDR1 is SGHVS, CDR2 FNYEAQ, per germline. In nucleotides, the CDR3 is TGTGCCAGCAGCCCAGACAGTAGCAATCAGCCCCAGCATTTT. It encodes CASSPDSSNQPQHF.

V and J are TRBV27 and TRBJ1-5; D remains ambiguous. CDR3 size: 15 residues. With 6 bases removed from V and 5 bases from J, the gap between germline ends came to 17 bases. The V gene's germline CDR1 is MNHEY and CDR2 SMNVEV (reference sequence). The CDR3 region is CASRSIQLRDQPQHF. CDR3 bases: TGTGCCAGCAGGTCCATTCAACTTAGGGATCAGCCCCAGCATTTT.

This rearrangement joins TRBV5-5 to TRBJ1-5; 9 positions match TRBD1. V gave up 0 bases and J gave up 6 bases; unmatched junction bases: 10. Germline V gene lookup returns CDR1 SGHKS and CDR2 YYEKEE (reference sequence). This CDR3 region has 17 residues. The CDR3 spells CASSLEDRGALSQPQHF. The CDR3 DNA follows: TGTGCCAGCAGCTTGGAGGACAGGGGAGCGCTGAGTCAGCCCCAGCATTTT.

The chain is built from TRBV7-3 and TRBJ2-7, with 7 nucleotides matching TRBD2. V lost 4 bases to trimming and J lost 4 bases; unmatched junction nucleotides: 10. CDR3 size: 15 residues. Germline CDR1 and CDR2: SGHTA and FQGTGA. The CDR3 reads CASSSLAGRGYEQYF. The CDR3 DNA reads TGTGCCAGCAGCTCCTTAGCGGGCCGCGGGTACGAGCAGTACTTC.

The V call is TRBV4-3, the J call TRBJ2-1; 11 bases fit TRBD2. The length of the CDR3 is 16 residues. The germline CDR1 and CDR2 sequences are LGHNA and YSLEER. The junction had 5 bases not matched to a gene; V was cut back by 1 base and J by 6 bases. The CDR3 bases are TGCGCCAGCAGCCAAGTAGCGGGAGGGCCGGTCAATGAGCAGTTCTTC. Its translation is CASSQVAGGPVNEQFF.

The rearrangement links TRBV7-2 to TRBJ1-1, with D uncertain. CDR3 length equals 16 residues. CDR1 and CDR2 (germline): SGHTA, FQGNSA. V dropped 6 bases and J dropped 0 bases, with 17 bases sitting between them. The CDR3 DNA is TGTGCCAGCAGTAATACACCCGGAGGCATGAACACTGAAGCTTTCTTT. It yields the protein CASSNTPGGMNTEAFF. The whole variable domain, remainder taken from reference TRBV7-2 and TRBJ1-1, is GAGVSQSPSNKVTEKGKDVELRCDPISGHTALYWYRQSLGQGLEFLIYFQGNSAPDKSGLPSDRFSAERTGGSVSTLTIQRTQQEDSAVYLCASSNTPGGMNTEAFFGQGTRLTVV.

The chain has TRBV7-9 and TRBJ2-7, with 10 bases identical to TRBD1. Germline V gene sequence: CDR1 SEHNR, CDR2 FQNEAQ (reference sequence). This CDR3 has 15 amino acids. With V trimmed by 1 base and J by 4 bases, 4 bases remained unmatched. As DNA, the CDR3 is TGTGCCAGCAGCTTAGAAGGACAGGGGGAATACGAGCAGTACTTC. Translation gives CASSLEGQGEYEQYF.

This rearrangement joins TRBV7-9 to TRBJ2-3; the D is unclear. Per germline, CDR1 SEHNR and CDR2 FQNEAQ (reference sequence). V was clipped by 5 bases and J by 6 bases, with 12 bases between them. This CDR3 is built from 13 residues. CDR3 in amino acids: CASSVNPTDTQYF. As DNA, the CDR3 is TGTGCCAGCAGCGTAAACCCCACGGATACGCAGTATTTT.

V and J are TRBV7-9 and TRBJ2-7; 11 nucleotides agree with TRBD1. The CDR3 is 17 amino acids. Germline CDR1 SEHNR, CDR2 FQNEAQ (reference sequence). J gave up 2 bases and V 0 bases, and 6 bases lay outside the gene matches. This CDR3 reads CASSLARDRGFAYEQYF. The CDR3 coding sequence is TGTGCCAGCAGCTTAGCCCGGGACAGGGGGTTCGCCTACGAGCAGTACTTC.

The V call is TRBV11-3, the J call TRBJ2-1; 8 nucleotides agree with TRBD2. CDR1 and CDR2 (germline): SGHNT, YENEEA. With V trimmed by 0 bases and J by 4 bases, 5 bases remained unmatched. This CDR3 has 16 residues. This chain's CDR3 is CASSLDGREKYNEQFF. The CDR3 nucleotides read TGTGCCAGCAGCTTAGACGGGAGGGAGAAATACAATGAGCAGTTCTTC.

This clone appeared many times. Other DNA sequences within the sample encode an identical CDR3. This chain uses TRBV5-6 with TRBJ2-1, with unresolved D. Between the trimmed V and J ends, which lost 2 bases and 0 bases, there was a span of 9 bases. This CDR3 is 15 amino acids long. Germline V gene sequence: CDR1 SGHDT, CDR2 YYEEEE. The CDR3 sequence: CASSLGPSSYNEQFF. The CDR3 region has the DNA TGTGCCAGCAGCTTAGGGCCGAGCTCCTACAATGAGCAGTTCTTC. The full variable domain, in which reference TRBV5-6 and TRBJ2-1 provide the parts outside the CDR3, is DAGVTQSPTHLIKTRGQQVTLRCSPKSGHDTVSWYQQALGQGPQFIFQYYEEEERQRGNFPDRFSGHQFPNYSSELNVNALLLGDSALYLCASSLGPSSYNEQFFGPGTRLTVL.